These 30 T cell receptor beta chains share one sample of origin, sequenced in a study of OX40 agonist ivuxolimab in advanced cancers. TCRdb's table, derived via immunoSEQ multiplex PCR, lists solely in-frame clones and lacks some. The sample records about 41,000 clones, around 87% being singletons. Sequenced material: CD4+ or CD8+ T cells sorted from blood, taken in a trial of the OX40 agonist ivuxolimab. These receptors all stem from an adult with an advanced solid tumor such as melanoma, head and neck, liver or kidney cancer.

This rearrangement joins TRBV27 to TRBJ2-2; D remains unclear. CDR1 and CDR2 (germline): MNHEY, SMNVEV (reference sequence). The CDR3 extends over 14 amino acids. Trimming cost V 7 bases and J 4 bases, with 13 bases left between them. CDR3 in amino acids: CASNQNRGTGELFF. The CDR3, as DNA: TGTGCCAGCAATCAGAACCGAGGCACCGGGGAGCTGTTTTTT.

V gene TRBV7-2 combines with J gene TRBJ2-2, with D perhaps TRBD2 (6 bases). This CDR3 is built from 18 residues. Germline V lookup: CDR1 SGHTA, CDR2 FQGNSA. The V and J ends lost 1 base and 0 bases respectively, with 15 bases between them. CDR3 region: CASSLVSWRGANTGELFF. CDR3 in DNA: TGTGCCAGCAGCTTAGTTTCGTGGCGGGGCGCGAACACCGGGGAGCTGTTTTTT.

The chain joins TRBV30 to TRBJ1-2; no clear D. The germline CDR1 and CDR2 sequences are GTSNPN and SVGIG (reference sequence). The CDR3 is 11 amino acids. The germline V and J ends were trimmed by 5 bases and 8 bases, with 12 bases remaining between them. The CDR3 reads CAWGGFGGYTF. Written as DNA, the CDR3 is TGTGCCTGGGGCGGTTTCGGCGGCTACACCTTC.

V and J are TRBV7-6 and TRBJ2-1; 13 bases are a match to TRBD2. The J segment lost 7 bases and the V segment lost 4 bases, leaving 7 bases of the junction unmatched. CDR1 and CDR2 (germline): SGHVS, FNYEAQ. This CDR3 comprises 16 residues. CDR3 DNA sequence: TGTGCCAGCAGCTCACTAGCGGGAGGGCCCTCGAATGAGCAGTTCTTC. This codes for CASSSLAGGPSNEQFF.

The V gene is TRBV29-1, the J gene TRBJ2-3; 7 bases match TRBD2. Germline V gene lookup returns CDR1 SQVTM and CDR2 ANQGSEA. The CDR3 has 14 amino acids. The CDR3 here is CSAHAGVEVDTQYF. CDR3 DNA sequence: TGCAGTGCCCATGCGGGAGTCGAAGTAGATACGCAGTATTTT.

This rearrangement joins TRBV6-1 to TRBJ1-1; D ambiguous. The CDR3 runs to 14 residues. V lost 5 bases to trimming and J lost 7 bases, with 17 bases between them. Per the germline V gene, CDR1 is MNHNS and CDR2 is SASEGT. The CDR3 nucleotides read TGTGCCAGCAGTATCCAGGTCCGCCGCCTTGAAGCTTTCTTT. Its translation: CASSIQVRRLEAFF.

This chain's CDR3 is CASKSQGNTEAFF. The DNA for the CDR3 is TGTGCCAGCAAATCGCAGGGCAACACTGAAGCTTTCTTT. This chain uses TRBV28 with TRBJ1-1, with D possibly being TRBD1 (5 bases). The CDR3 sequence is 13 residues long. The germline CDR1 and CDR2 sequences are MDHEN and SYDVKM. V lost 7 bases and J lost 2, with 11 bases in between.

This sequence joins TRBV9 and TRBJ2-3; D might be TRBD2 (6 bases). CDR1 and CDR2 from the germline V gene are SGDLS and YYNGEE. The length of the CDR3 is 14 residues. Trimming removed 0 bases at V and 2 bases at J, with 7 bases between. CDR3 residues: CASSVGGVTDTQYF. The CDR3 DNA reads as TGTGCCAGCAGCGTAGGGGGGGTCACAGATACGCAGTATTTT.

This clone has only one observation. The rearrangement joins TRBV25-1 to TRBJ2-7; D remains unclear. This CDR3 is 13 amino acids long. The germline V and J ends were trimmed by 0 bases and 2 bases, with 5 bases remaining between them. The germline gives CDR1 MGHDK, CDR2 SYGVNS. CDR3 sequence reads: CASSEYGAYEQYF. The CDR3 DNA follows: TGTGCCAGCAGTGAATACGGAGCCTACGAGCAGTACTTC.

The genes are TRBV15 and TRBJ2-1, with 8 bases lining up with TRBD2. Trimming at V came to 1 base and at J to 6 bases, leaving 8 bases not matched to a gene. Germline V gene lookup returns CDR1 LNHNV and CDR2 YYDKDF (reference sequence). The CDR3 length is 16 residues. As DNA, the CDR3 is TGTGCCACCAGCAGAGTTCTTAGCGGGACAAGCAATGAGCAGTTCTTC. It yields the protein CATSRVLSGTSNEQFF.

This clone has just a few counts. This chain connects TRBV2 to TRBJ1-1, with D unclear. With 6 bases removed from V and 1 base from J, the gap between germline ends came to 9 bases. The CDR3 is made up of 13 amino acids. The V gene's germline CDR1 is SNHLY and CDR2 FYNNEI. The CDR3 here is CASSSGRNTEAFF. CDR3 DNA sequence: TGTGCCAGCAGCTCCGGGAGGAACACTGAAGCTTTCTTT.

This rearrangement joins TRBV11-3 to TRBJ2-3; D is perhaps TRBD1 or TRBD2 (5 bases each). CDR1 SGHNT and CDR2 YENEEA come from the germline V gene. The V gene lost 1 base and the J gene lost 2 bases, with 10 bases spanning the gap. CDR3 size: 15 residues. The CDR3 region is CASSLVRGYTDTQYF. The CDR3 nucleotides are TGTGCCAGCAGCTTAGTGAGGGGATACACAGATACGCAGTATTTT. Filled out from reference TRBV11-3 and TRBJ2-3, the complete variable domain reads EAGVVQSPRYKIIEKKQPVAFWCNPISGHNTLYWYLQNLGQGPELLIRYENEEAVDDSQLPKDRFSAERLKGVDSTLKIQPAELGDSAVYLCASSLVRGYTDTQYFGPGTRLTVL.

The J gene is TRBJ2-2, the V gene TRBV10-3; weak D call: TRBD2 (5 bases). The CDR3 covers 14 residues. V lost 7 bases to trimming and J lost 4 bases, with 13 bases between them. Per the germline V gene, CDR1 is ENHRY and CDR2 is SYGVKD. In DNA form, the CDR3 reads TGTGCCATCATGGACGGTGAGGGCACCGGGGAGCTGTTTTTT. This sequence encodes CAIMDGEGTGELFF.

V gene TRBV5-5 combines with J gene TRBJ1-1; D remains unclear. The CDR3 totals 14 residues. The germline V gene has CDR1 SGHKS and CDR2 YYEKEE (reference sequence). Between the trimmed V and J ends, which lost 4 bases and 4 bases, there was a span of 14 bases. CDR3 in amino acids: CASSPLLVVTEAFF. The CDR3 DNA reads as TGTGCCAGCAGCCCCTTACTCGTGGTCACTGAAGCTTTCTTT.

J is TRBJ1-1 and V is TRBV10-3; D unclear. In germline, CDR1 is ENHRY, CDR2 SYGVKD. Trimming took 4 bases from V and 0 from J, leaving 6 bases between them. The CDR3 contains 13 residues. CDR3 bases: TGTGCCATCAGTGCCCTGGTGAACACTGAAGCTTTCTTT. It translates to CAISALVNTEAFF.

This rearrangement joins TRBV28 to TRBJ2-3; 8 bases fit TRBD1. The CDR3 consists of 14 residues. The germline V gene encodes CDR1 MDHEN and CDR2 SYDVKM. J lost 3 bases, V lost 5 bases, and 4 bases had no gene match. In nucleotides, the CDR3 is TGTGCCAGCAGTGGGGACAGGAGAACAGATACGCAGTATTTT. This gives the protein CASSGDRRTDTQYF.

This chain connects TRBV14 to TRBJ1-2; D may be TRBD1 (5 bases). Germline V lookup: CDR1 SGHDN, CDR2 FVKESK. The CDR3 loop spans 16 amino acids. Trimming took 1 base from V and 4 from J, leaving 16 bases between them. In DNA, the CDR3 is TGTGCCAGCAGCCAAGCAGCCAGGGTGGCGTCCTATGGCTACACCTTC. Amino acid sequence: CASSQAARVASYGYTF.

The chain uses TRBV5-6 and TRBJ1-2; 8 bases match TRBD1. V shed 0 bases and J 7 bases; nucleotides not matched to a gene: 2. The CDR3 consists of 13 residues. Germline V gives CDR1 SGHDT, CDR2 YYEEEE. DNA for the CDR3: TGTGCCAGCAGCTTGGCAGGGGGCGGTGGCTACACCTTC. Translating gives CASSLAGGGGYTF.

The chain couples TRBV7-2 to TRBJ1-1, with 8 bases that match TRBD1. V shed 5 bases and J 0 bases; nucleotides not matched to a gene: 5. The CDR3 spans 15 residues. Looked up from germline, CDR1 is SGHTA and CDR2 is FQGNSA. The CDR3 spells CASSHGQGLNTEAFF. DNA of the CDR3: TGTGCCAGCAGCCATGGACAGGGACTGAACACTGAAGCTTTCTTT.

The chain combines TRBV5-8 with TRBJ1-3, with 7 bases that match TRBD1. Trimming removed 4 bases from V and 2 bases from J; junction bases left unmatched: 3. The CDR3 runs to 14 residues. The germline CDR1 and CDR2 sequences are SGHTS and YDEGEE. The DNA for the CDR3 is TGTGCCAGCAGCCTGACAGGGACTGGAAACACCATATATTTT. Its protein product is CASSLTGTGNTIYF.

As regards this clone: The junction and the germline gene differ at one end; a read error may be behind it. The rearrangement joins TRBV19 to TRBJ1-1; tentative D call: TRBD1 (5 bases). CDR1 and CDR2 from the germline V gene are LNHDA and SQIVND (reference sequence). The CDR3 contains 13 residues. The CDR3 bases are TGTGCCAGTATAATTCCGGACACAACTGAGGCTTTCTTT. Protein product: CASIIPDTTEAFF.

On this clone: Other DNA sequences from this sample encode an identical CDR3 as well. The chain links TRBV11-3 to TRBJ2-5; 9 nucleotides match TRBD2. Germline V gene data show CDR1 as SGHNT and CDR2 as YENEEA. This CDR3 is built from 15 residues. Trimming took 5 bases from V and 4 from J; bases not matched to a gene: 8. The CDR3 DNA is TGTGCCAGCAGCCCGGGGGTTAGCGGGAGAGAGACCCAGTACTTC. It specifies CASSPGVSGRETQYF.

This clone was counted between two and nine times. The chain is built from TRBV5-6 and TRBJ2-1, with TRBD2 matching 8 bases. V lost 6 bases and J lost 8; bases outside the gene matches: 10. CDR1 and CDR2 from the germline V gene are SGHDT and YYEEEE. This CDR3 spans 14 amino acids. Here the CDR3 DNA reads TGTGCCAGCATAAAGCGGGAGTTCGGCGATGAGCAGTTCTTC. Residues: CASIKREFGDEQFF. Full variable domain (missing parts from reference TRBV5-6 and TRBJ2-1): DAGVTQSPTHLIKTRGQQVTLRCSPKSGHDTVSWYQQALGQGPQFIFQYYEEEERQRGNFPDRFSGHQFPNYSSELNVNALLLGDSALYLCASIKREFGDEQFFGPGTRLTVL.

Only one count was recorded for this clone. The gene calls are TRBV2 and TRBJ1-4; 7 bases map to TRBD1. Trimming took 7 bases from V and 7 from J; bases not matched to a gene: 12. The CDR3 runs to 15 residues. The germline CDR1 and CDR2 sequences are SNHLY and FYNNEI. The CDR3 DNA reads as TGTGCCAGCACCAGAGAGGGGGCGGGGGGTGAAAAACTGTTTTTT. It is translated as CASTREGAGGEKLFF.

The rearrangement joins TRBV7-3 to TRBJ2-3; TRBD1 aligns across 9 bases. The CDR3 is 18 residues long. V lost 2 bases and J lost 0; bases outside the gene matches: 9. Germline lookup yields CDR1 SGHTA and CDR2 FQGTGA. The CDR3 bases are TGTGCCAGCAGCTTATCACCTCCCGGGACAGGGAGCACAGATACGCAGTATTTT. Its protein product is CASSLSPPGTGSTDTQYF. Full variable domain (rest looked up from reference TRBV7-3 and TRBJ2-3): GAGVSQTPSNKVTEKGKYVELRCDPISGHTALYWYRQSLGQGPEFLIYFQGTGAADDSGLPNDRFFAVRPEGSVSTLKIQRTERGDSAVYLCASSLSPPGTGSTDTQYFGPGTRLTVL.

This rearrangement joins TRBV19 to TRBJ1-2; D remains ambiguous. CDR1 is LNHDA and CDR2 is SQIVND in the germline V gene (reference sequence). This CDR3 is 12 amino acids long. V lost 3 bases, J lost 4 bases, and 6 bases lay in between. The CDR3 is CASSMFTYGYTF. Here the CDR3 DNA reads TGTGCCAGTAGTATGTTCACCTATGGCTACACCTTC.

The chain joins TRBV27 to TRBJ1-5; 8 positions agree with TRBD1. With V trimmed by 5 bases and J by 6 bases, 3 bases remained unmatched. Germline V gene lookup returns CDR1 MNHEY and CDR2 SMNVEV (reference sequence). The CDR3 totals 13 residues. CDR3 sequence reads: CASSRQGSQPQHF. The CDR3 region has the DNA TGTGCCAGCAGTCGACAGGGGAGTCAGCCCCAGCATTTT.

The V and J genes are TRBV5-4 and TRBJ1-2; D ambiguous. Trimming took off 3 bases at V and 1 base at J, with 16 bases between the two ends. This CDR3 has 16 residues. Germline values: CDR1 SGHNT, CDR2 YYREEE (reference sequence). CDR3 residues: CASSSHRFILNYGYTF. CDR3 DNA sequence: TGTGCCAGCAGCTCCCACAGATTTATCCTTAACTATGGCTACACCTTC.

This clone was seen only a few times. This chain connects TRBV15 to TRBJ1-1; D perhaps matches TRBD1 (5 bases). Germline CDR1 LNHNV, CDR2 YYDKDF (reference sequence). This CDR3 contains 17 residues. With 3 bases removed from V and 0 bases from J, the gap between germline ends came to 17 bases. CDR3 nucleotide sequence: TGTGCCACCAGCAGGGAGGGGTCGGCAGGGATGAACACTGAAGCTTTCTTT. Its protein product is CATSREGSAGMNTEAFF.

V is TRBV7-8 and J is TRBJ2-6; TRBD1 matches 12 bases. The trim removed 2 bases at V and 2 bases at J, leaving 4 bases unmatched. Germline V gene data show CDR1 as SGHVS and CDR2 as FQNEAQ. The CDR3 is 18 amino acids. CDR3 sequence (DNA): TGTGCCAGCAGCTTACTGGGACAGGGGGCCCCTGGGGCCAACGTCCTGACTTTC. Residues: CASSLLGQGAPGANVLTF.